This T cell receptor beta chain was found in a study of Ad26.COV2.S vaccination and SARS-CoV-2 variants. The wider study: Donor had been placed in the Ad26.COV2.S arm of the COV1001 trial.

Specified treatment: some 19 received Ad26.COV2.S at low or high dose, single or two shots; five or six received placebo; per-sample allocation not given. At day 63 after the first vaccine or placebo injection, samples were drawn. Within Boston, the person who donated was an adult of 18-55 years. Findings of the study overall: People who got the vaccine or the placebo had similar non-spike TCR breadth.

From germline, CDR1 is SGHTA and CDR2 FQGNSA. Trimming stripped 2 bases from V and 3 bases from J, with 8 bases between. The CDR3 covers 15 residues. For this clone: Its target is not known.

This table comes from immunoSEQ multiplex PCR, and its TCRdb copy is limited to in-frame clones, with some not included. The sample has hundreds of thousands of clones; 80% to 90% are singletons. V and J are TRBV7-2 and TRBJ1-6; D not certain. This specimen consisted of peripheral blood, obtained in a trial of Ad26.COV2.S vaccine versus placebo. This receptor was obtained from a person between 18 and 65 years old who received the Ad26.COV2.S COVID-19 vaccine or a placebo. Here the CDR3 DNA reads TGTGCCAGCAGCTTAAGGTCGGGCTATAATTCACCCCTCCACTTT. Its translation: CASSLRSGYNSPLHF. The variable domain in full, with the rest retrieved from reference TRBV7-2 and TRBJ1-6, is GAGVSQSPSNKVTEKGKDVELRCDPISGHTALYWYRQSLGQGLEFLIYFQGNSAPDKSGLPSDRFSAERTGGSVSTLTIQRTQQEDSAVYLCASSLRSGYNSPLHFGNGTRLTVT.